Presented here are 4 T cell receptor beta chains from one specimen sequenced in a study of read filtering for tumor transcriptome and immune sequencing. From about 400 ng of RNA, a library with molecular barcoded alpha/delta and beta/gamma adaptors was made. Via MiXCR, TCRdb re-called the reads, giving one row per CDR3 protein. Among about 130,000 distinct CDR3 sequences listed, 13% were seen once. The sample was a population of CD138-negative cells sorted from bone marrow. These receptors all stem from a donor over 35 with multiple myeloma.

Comments on this clonotype: This sequence may be a read error, since a much larger clone differs from it by one base. The chain uses TRBV6-5 and TRBJ2-1; 9 positions agree with TRBD2. CDR1 is MNHEY, CDR2 SVGAGI, per germline. The CDR3 consists of 15 residues. V lost 6 bases and J lost 2; bases outside the gene matches: 5. For the CDR3, the DNA is TGTGCCAGCAGACATAGCGGGAGCGCCTACAATGAGCAGTTCTTC. This translates into CASRHSGSAYNEQFF.

The rearrangement joins TRBV28 to TRBJ2-5; perhaps TRBD1 as D (6 bases). This CDR3 is 14 amino acids long. Germline V CDR1 and CDR2: MDHEN, SYDVKM. The germline V and J ends were trimmed by 5 bases and 1 base, with 11 bases remaining between them. The chain's CDR3 is CASSPRGFQETQYF. In DNA form, the CDR3 reads TGTGCCAGCAGTCCCAGGGGTTTCCAAGAGACCCAGTACTTC.

This clonotype has a count of ten or more. The chain couples TRBV12-3 or TRBV12-4 to TRBJ1-1; weak D call: TRBD1 (5 bases). Deletions cut 3 bases from V and 10 bases from J, with 12 bases between. The CDR3 runs 12 residues. As DNA, the CDR3 is TGTGCCAGCAGTTTGAGGGACTCAAGAGCTTTCTTT. Translated: CASSLRDSRAFF.

In its sample, this clonotype was seen a few times. The V gene is TRBV27, the J gene TRBJ2-3; 8 positions agree with TRBD1. CDR1 and CDR2 (germline): MNHEY, SMNVEV (reference sequence). The CDR3 has 17 amino acids. V trimming: 6 bases; J trimming: 6 bases; junction bases outside the gene matches: 17. CDR3 loop: CASRWSGTGPDGDTQYF. The CDR3 region has the DNA TGTGCCAGCAGGTGGTCCGGGACAGGTCCGGATGGGGATACGCAGTATTTT.